The 24 T cell receptor beta chains presented below share a single source sample, sequenced in a study of T cells in pancreatic ductal adenocarcinoma. Generated by immunoSEQ multiplex PCR, the TCRdb table keeps only in-frame clones and is missing some. Here the sample spans 100,000 or so clones, more than 90% being singletons. Selected pancreatic ductal adenocarcinoma patients had undergone surgery without neoadjuvant therapy. Sequencing was carried out using PBMCs. The receptors derive from a human donor with pancreatic ductal adenocarcinoma.

The chain combines TRBV28 with TRBJ2-5; 7 bases agree with TRBD2. V dropped 5 bases and J dropped 1; count of bases not matched to a gene: 7. Germline lookup yields CDR1 MDHEN and CDR2 SYDVKM. This CDR3 comprises 15 residues. The DNA of the CDR3 is TGTGCCAGCAGTCCCGGGGGAGGGGCCCAAGAGACCCAGTACTTC. It is translated as CASSPGGGAQETQYF.

The chain uses TRBV27 and TRBJ2-7; 10 positions match TRBD2. V lost 5 bases and J lost 4; bases outside the gene matches: 11. This CDR3 has 16 amino acids. The germline V gene has CDR1 MNHEY and CDR2 SMNVEV (reference sequence). CDR3 in DNA: TGTGCCAGCAGTCCATTAGCGGGAGGCACTACATACGAGCAGTACTTC. It translates to CASSPLAGGTTYEQYF.

This chain uses TRBV10-3 with TRBJ2-7, with a tentative D call TRBD1 (5 bases). CDR1 and CDR2 from the germline V gene are ENHRY and SYGVKD. V was shortened by 4 bases and J by 3 bases, with 10 bases between the two germline ends. The CDR3 consists of 13 residues. This CDR3 is CAISGQYGYEQYF. CDR3 in DNA: TGTGCCATCAGTGGACAGTACGGCTACGAGCAGTACTTC.

Only one count was recorded for this clone. The chain combines TRBV29-1 with TRBJ1-2; unclear D gene. Germline assignment: CDR1 SQVTM and CDR2 ANQGSEA. Deletions cut 0 bases from V and 1 base from J, with 6 bases between. The CDR3 spans 13 residues. The CDR3 protein is CSVEESYNYGYTF. CDR3 in DNA: TGCAGCGTTGAAGAGAGTTATAACTATGGCTACACCTTC.

This rearrangement joins TRBV30 to TRBJ2-1; maybe TRBD2 (5 bases). Looked up from germline, CDR1 is GTSNPN and CDR2 is SVGIG (reference sequence). This CDR3 comprises 13 residues. V lost 1 base and J 4 bases, leaving 8 bases between the germline ends. Here the CDR3 reads CAWSDGLYNEQFF. In DNA, the CDR3 is TGTGCCTGGAGTGACGGACTGTACAATGAGCAGTTCTTC.

J is TRBJ2-1 and V is TRBV28; D unclear. The CDR3 runs to 11 residues. V lost 3 bases, J lost 7 bases, and 4 bases lay in between. CDR1 and CDR2 from the germline V gene are MDHEN and SYDVKM. In nucleotides, the CDR3 is TGTGCCAGCAGTTTCTCTAATGAGCAGTTCTTC. This sequence encodes CASSFSNEQFF.

This sequence joins TRBV7-9 and TRBJ2-5; D is possibly TRBD2 (6 bases). The V and J ends lost 2 bases and 2 bases respectively, with 9 bases between them. The CDR3 covers 14 residues. The germline CDR1 and CDR2 sequences are SEHNR and FQNEAQ (reference sequence). The CDR3 DNA reads as TGTGCCAGCAGCTTAAGGGAGGCACAAGAGACCCAGTACTTC. Translated, it gives CASSLREAQETQYF.

The chain carries TRBV5-1 and TRBJ1-3; D perhaps matches TRBD1 (5 bases). Between the trimmed V and J ends, which lost 4 bases and 6 bases, there was a span of 20 bases. The CDR3 spans 16 residues. Germline lookup yields CDR1 SGHRS and CDR2 YFSETQ. CDR3 bases: TGCGCCAGCAGCCCCAGAGTAGGAGGGGATGAAAACACCATATATTTT. It specifies CASSPRVGGDENTIYF.

The genes are TRBV9 and TRBJ2-1, with D perhaps TRBD2 (5 bases). V was shortened by 2 bases and J by 1 base, with 16 bases between the two germline ends. Germline V CDR1 and CDR2: SGDLS, YYNGEE. The CDR3 covers 17 residues. CDR3 in amino acids: CASSVVADYLSYNEQFF. CDR3 DNA sequence: TGTGCCAGCAGCGTGGTTGCCGACTATTTATCCTACAATGAGCAGTTCTTC.

This chain links TRBV30 with TRBJ2-4, with D possibly TRBD1 on 6 matching bases. CDR3 length: 13 residues. Per the germline V gene, CDR1 is GTSNPN and CDR2 is SVGIG (reference sequence). The V end was cut by 4 bases, the J end by 9 bases, with 16 bases between. The CDR3 DNA reads as TGTGCCTGGACCCCAGGGGTCTCGTTCATTCAGTACTTC. This translates into CAWTPGVSFIQYF.

The rearrangement uses TRBV5-1 and TRBJ2-2, with D possibly matching TRBD2 (5 bases). This CDR3 is 12 amino acids long. Between the trimmed V and J ends, which lost 2 bases and 7 bases, there was a span of 6 bases. CDR1 SGHRS and CDR2 YFSETQ come from the germline V gene. The DNA for the CDR3 is TGCGCCAGCAGCTTCGCGGGCGGGGAGCTGTTTTTT. Translated: CASSFAGGELFF. Looking up the rest from reference TRBV5-1 and TRBJ2-2 gives the full variable domain: KAGVTQTPRYLIKTRGQQVTLSCSPISGHRSVSWYQQTPGQGLQFLFEYFSETQRNKGNFPGRFSGRQFSNSRSEMNVSTLELGDSALYLCASSFAGGELFFGEGSRLTVL.

This chain's CDR3 is CASSPGDEQFF. Here the CDR3 DNA reads TGTGCCAGCTCACCTGGAGATGAGCAGTTCTTC. The J gene is TRBJ2-1, the V gene TRBV18; no clear D. V lost 3 bases to trimming and J lost 8 bases, with 5 bases between them. Germline V gene lookup returns CDR1 KGHSH and CDR2 LQKENI. This CDR3 has 11 amino acids.

The chain joins TRBV5-1 to TRBJ1-2; 9 bases fit TRBD1. This CDR3 is built from 14 residues. The germline CDR1 and CDR2 sequences are SGHRS and YFSETQ. Trimming removed 6 bases from V and 7 bases from J; junction bases left unmatched: 10. The CDR3, as DNA: TGCGCCAGCACCCCGGGACAGGGATTTGGTGGCTACACCTTC. This encodes CASTPGQGFGGYTF.

V and J are TRBV9 and TRBJ1-2; the match to TRBD1 covers 10 bases. The germline gives CDR1 SGDLS, CDR2 YYNGEE. The V segment lost 0 bases and the J segment 4 bases; nucleotides outside the gene matches: 6. There are 16 residues in the CDR3. The CDR3 DNA follows: TGTGCCAGCAGCGTAGCAGAGGACAGGGGGATCTATGGCTACACCTTC. Translating it yields CASSVAEDRGIYGYTF.

The chain carries TRBV6-1 and TRBJ2-7; no reliable D call. The CDR3 totals 13 residues. V lost 4 bases and J lost 2, with 9 bases in between. Looked up from germline, CDR1 is MNHNS and CDR2 is SASEGT. The CDR3 here is CASSGVATYEQYF. The CDR3 bases are TGTGCCAGCAGTGGAGTAGCCACCTACGAGCAGTACTTC.

The chain has TRBV7-3 and TRBJ2-7; 7 nucleotides match TRBD2. Germline CDR1 is SGHTA and CDR2 is FQGTGA. With V trimmed by 4 bases and J by 6 bases, 3 bases remained unmatched. CDR3 length: 12 amino acids. This CDR3 reads CASSSPGGEQYF. The CDR3 bases are TGTGCCAGCAGCTCCCCGGGGGGCGAGCAGTACTTC.

J is TRBJ2-5 and V is TRBV11-2; D not resolved. Germline lookup yields CDR1 SGHAT and CDR2 FQNNGV. The CDR3 loop spans 13 amino acids. Trimming removed 0 bases at V and 3 bases at J, with 5 bases between. In DNA form, the CDR3 reads TGTGCCAGCAGCTTAGAACACGAAGAGACCCAGTACTTC. As protein: CASSLEHEETQYF. Using reference TRBV11-2 and TRBJ2-5 for the parts outside the CDR3, the full variable domain is EAGVAQSPRYKIIEKRQSVAFWCNPISGHATLYWYQQILGQGPKLLIQFQNNGVVDDSQLPKDRFSAERLKGVDSTLKIQPAKLEDSAVYLCASSLEHEETQYFGPGTRLLVL.

The rearrangement links TRBV29-1 to TRBJ1-5; 8 bases are a match to TRBD1. Germline V gene lookup returns CDR1 SQVTM and CDR2 ANQGSEA. The CDR3 is made up of 14 amino acids. The trim removed 6 bases at V and 0 bases at J, leaving 4 bases unmatched. The CDR3 protein is CSVQTGDSNQPQHF. For the CDR3, the DNA is TGCAGCGTCCAGACAGGGGATAGCAATCAGCCCCAGCATTTT.

V and J are TRBV9 and TRBJ1-4, with 11 bases that match TRBD1. The V gene's germline CDR1 is SGDLS and CDR2 YYNGEE. This CDR3 spans 16 amino acids. V was pared by 2 bases and J by 5 bases, with 5 bases of the junction left unmatched. This CDR3 reads CASSVRTGGENEKLFF. The CDR3, as DNA: TGTGCCAGCAGCGTTAGGACAGGGGGCGAGAATGAAAAACTGTTTTTT.

The sample holds one count of this clone. The chain recombines TRBV19 with TRBJ2-6, with 7 bases identical to TRBD1. The CDR3 runs to 15 residues. Losses at the gene ends were 5 bases for V and 2 bases for J; bases not matched to a gene: 3. Germline loops: CDR1 LNHDA, CDR2 SQIVND (reference sequence). The CDR3 region is CASSPQGAGANVLTF. Written as DNA, the CDR3 is TGTGCCAGTAGTCCCCAGGGGGCTGGGGCCAACGTCCTGACTTTC.

This chain joins TRBV28 and TRBJ2-7; 8 bases line up with TRBD2. The V gene end was trimmed by 4 bases and the J gene end by 4 bases; junction bases not matched to a gene: 12. This CDR3 region has 16 residues. Looked up from germline, CDR1 is MDHEN and CDR2 is SYDVKM. Written as DNA, the CDR3 is TGTGCCAGCAGTTCGCGCCTAGCGGGTCTGGGTTACGAGCAGTACTTC. It is translated as CASSSRLAGLGYEQYF.

This sequence joins TRBV7-3 and TRBJ2-3; D possibly corresponds to TRBD2 (5 bases). CDR1 and CDR2 from the germline V gene are SGHTA and FQGTGA. The CDR3 spans 13 residues. The germline V and J ends were trimmed by 5 bases and 9 bases, with 15 bases remaining between them. CDR3 coding DNA: TGTGCCAGCAGCCCCCGCTCGGGGAAGACGCAGTATTTT. This codes for CASSPRSGKTQYF. The full variable domain, completed using reference TRBV7-3 and TRBJ2-3, is GAGVSQTPSNKVTEKGKYVELRCDPISGHTALYWYRQSLGQGPEFLIYFQGTGAADDSGLPNDRFFAVRPEGSVSTLKIQRTERGDSAVYLCASSPRSGKTQYFGPGTRLTVL.

This rearrangement joins TRBV2 to TRBJ1-5; perhaps TRBD1 as D (5 bases). The CDR3 has 14 amino acids. Germline V gene data show CDR1 as SNHLY and CDR2 as FYNNEI. V was clipped by 2 bases and J by 7 bases, with 12 bases between them. CDR3 in amino acids: CASSESGVGQPQHF. The CDR3 DNA is TGTGCCAGCAGTGAATCGGGGGTGGGCCAGCCCCAGCATTTT.

This clone was seen only once. The V gene is TRBV7-9, the J gene TRBJ2-5, with unresolved D. This CDR3 spans 15 amino acids. Between the trimmed V and J ends, which lost 0 bases and 5 bases, there was a span of 13 bases. From germline, CDR1 is SEHNR and CDR2 FQNEAQ (reference sequence). CDR3 coding DNA: TGTGCCAGCAGCTTAGCGTCTGCCCTGAGGGAGACCCAGTACTTC. As protein: CASSLASALRETQYF.